The entry that follows covers one TCR beta chain sequence. This specimen comes from a study of CD8 T cells in Susac syndrome. It was with random hexamers that 0.5 to 1 ug RNA was reverse transcribed. It was immunoSEQ multiplex PCR that amplified TCR beta CDR3 across 54 Vbeta and 13 Jbeta. In TCRdb, the immunoSEQ multiplex PCR reads were re-called with MiXCR into one record per CDR3 protein. Of 200,000 or so distinct CDR3 sequences detected, around 96% appear once; the ten largest clones hold 0.093%. The CDR3 consists of 16 residues. J lost 7 bases, V lost 0 bases, and 9 bases had no gene match. Looked up from germline, CDR1 is MGHRA and CDR2 is YSYEKL.

J is TRBJ2-3 and V is TRBV4-1; 8 bases fit TRBD2. This receptor was obtained from a human donor with multiple sclerosis. Sequenced input: CD4+ T cells from PBMCs. The CDR3 protein is CASSQEAREAVYTQYF. The DNA for the CDR3 is TGCGCCAGCAGCCAAGAGGCGCGGGAGGCCGTTTATACGCAGTATTTT.